This passage covers 27 T cell receptor beta chains from one sample sequenced in a study of blood T cell repertoires in COVID-19. Measured with immunoSEQ multiplex PCR; TCRdb has only the in-frame clones, and not every one. Among 360,000 or so clones, around nine tenths were seen once, and the ten largest hold 0.95% to 1.1%. The sequenced sample consisted of PBMCs or T cells enriched from blood (not recorded which). These receptors all stem from a woman in her 30s who had been exposed to COVID-19.

The CDR3 DNA follows: TGTGCCTGGAGTGTAGGGGGGGCGAGACAGCCCCAGCATTTT. It yields the protein CAWSVGGARQPQHF. V and J are TRBV30 and TRBJ1-5, with D possibly TRBD1 on 6 matching bases. This CDR3 has 14 amino acids. Trimming left V 0 bases short and J 7 bases short, with 13 bases between. Germline CDR1 and CDR2: GTSNPN and SVGIG (reference sequence). Looking up the rest from reference TRBV30 and TRBJ1-5 gives the full variable domain: SQTIHQWPATLVQPVGSPLSLECTVEGTSNPNLYWYRQAAGRGLQLLFYSVGIGQISSEVPQNLSASRPQDRQFILSSKKLLLSDSGFYLCAWSVGGARQPQHFGDGTRLSIL.

The gene calls are TRBV7-9 and TRBJ2-5; D not certain. From germline, CDR1 is SEHNR and CDR2 FQNEAQ (reference sequence). Trimming removed 2 bases from V and 5 bases from J, with 12 bases in between. The CDR3 runs to 14 residues. CDR3 nucleotide sequence: TGTGCCAGCAGCTTACTTACGGGTGAGGAGACCCAGTACTTC. Protein: CASSLLTGEETQYF.

The chain carries TRBV6-5 and TRBJ1-1; possible D gene TRBD1, 5 bases. Germline V gives CDR1 MNHEY, CDR2 SVGAGI. The CDR3 is 15 amino acids. Between the trimmed V and J ends, which lost 0 bases and 0 bases, there was a span of 8 bases. DNA of the CDR3: TGTGCCAGCAGTTACTCAGGGGTGATGAACACTGAAGCTTTCTTT. Protein sequence: CASSYSGVMNTEAFF.

The J gene is TRBJ1-3, the V gene TRBV7-2; weak D call: TRBD1 (5 bases). Germline loops: CDR1 SGHTA, CDR2 FQGNSA. Trimming took 6 bases from V and 1 from J, leaving 10 bases between them. The CDR3 is made up of 14 amino acids. This CDR3 reads CASSRQGSGNTIYF. Written as DNA, the CDR3 is TGTGCCAGCAGTCGTCAGGGATCTGGAAACACCATATATTTT.

This sequence joins TRBV15 and TRBJ1-5; TRBD1 matches at 8 bases. V trimming: 3 bases; J trimming: 2 bases; junction bases outside the gene matches: 3. Germline V gene sequence: CDR1 LNHNV, CDR2 YYDKDF (reference sequence). The CDR3 contains 15 residues. Written as DNA, the CDR3 is TGTGCCACCAGCAGGACAGGGGACCGCAATCAGCCCCAGCATTTT. It translates to CATSRTGDRNQPQHF. Full variable domain (rest looked up from reference TRBV15 and TRBJ1-5): DAMVIQNPRYQVTQFGKPVTLSCSQTLNHNVMYWYQQKSSQAPKLLFHYYDKDFNNEADTPDNFQSRRPNTSFCFLDIRSPGLGDTAMYLCATSRTGDRNQPQHFGDGTRLSIL.

For this clone: The junction departs from germline at one end; a sequencing error may be responsible. The chain couples TRBV7-7 to TRBJ2-3; possible D gene TRBD1, 5 bases. CDR3 length: 15 residues. CDR1 and CDR2 (germline): SSHAT, FNYEAQ (reference sequence). CDR3 region: CASSRTSTSTDTQYF. CDR3 sequence (DNA): TGTGCTAGCAGCAGGACATCAACAAGCACAGATACGCAGTATTTT.

The chain employs TRBV6-6 and TRBJ2-3, with D possibly matching TRBD1 (5 bases). V lost 5 bases and J 1 base, leaving 22 bases between the germline ends. The germline gives CDR1 MNHNY, CDR2 SVGAGI (reference sequence). The length of the CDR3 is 18 residues. In DNA, the CDR3 is TGTGCCAGCAGTCCACAGTTCCCCGGCTTGGGGCGCACAGATACGCAGTATTTT. Translated, it gives CASSPQFPGLGRTDTQYF.

The chain joins TRBV25-1 to TRBJ2-1, with D possibly TRBD2 on 6 matching bases. Germline CDR1 and CDR2: MGHDK and SYGVNS. This CDR3 is 15 amino acids long. Trimming cost V 9 bases and J 3 bases, with 18 bases left between them. CDR3 protein: CASTGGKGHYNEQFF. The DNA of the CDR3 is TGTGCCAGTACCGGGGGTAAAGGGCACTACAATGAGCAGTTCTTC.

The genes are TRBV7-6 and TRBJ2-7, with 9 bases lining up with TRBD1. This CDR3 contains 14 residues. CDR1 and CDR2 (germline): SGHVS, FNYEAQ. The ends lost 7 bases at V and 3 bases at J; junction bases unmatched: 7. The CDR3 protein is CASILWTGDYEQYF. CDR3 DNA sequence: TGTGCCAGCATCCTCTGGACAGGGGACTACGAGCAGTACTTC.

The rearrangement uses TRBV24-1 and TRBJ1-2; 8 bases are shared with TRBD1. Unmatched junction bases numbered 5, after V lost 3 bases and J lost 3 bases. CDR1 and CDR2 (germline): KGHDR, SFDVKD. The CDR3 length is 15 residues. The CDR3 spells CATSDPQGDYYGYTF. The CDR3 DNA reads TGTGCCACCAGTGATCCACAGGGGGACTACTATGGCTACACCTTC.

This chain joins TRBV28 and TRBJ2-1, with TRBD2 matching 13 bases. The CDR3 loop spans 14 amino acids. CDR1 MDHEN and CDR2 SYDVKM come from the germline V gene. Unmatched junction bases numbered 4, after V lost 6 bases and J lost 8 bases. The CDR3: CASRLAGGPHEQFF. The CDR3, as DNA: TGTGCCAGCAGACTAGCGGGAGGGCCGCATGAGCAGTTCTTC.

This clone was seen once. This sequence joins TRBV30 and TRBJ1-6; D is ambiguous. Germline-derived CDR1 and CDR2 are GTSNPN and SVGIG (reference sequence). The CDR3 has 14 residues. V was clipped by 4 bases and J by 0 bases, with 7 bases between them. The CDR3 is CAWNWSSYNSPLHF. The CDR3 nucleotides are TGTGCCTGGAATTGGAGCTCCTATAATTCACCCCTCCACTTT.

This clone was seen once. The chain has TRBV18 and TRBJ2-2; 8 nucleotides match TRBD1. The CDR3 has 16 residues. V was pared by 0 bases and J by 7 bases, with 7 bases of the junction left unmatched. CDR1 is KGHSH, CDR2 LQKENI, per germline. The CDR3 sequence: CASSPPASGGHGELFF. The CDR3 DNA reads as TGTGCCAGCTCACCACCGGCCTCAGGGGGCCACGGGGAGCTGTTTTTT.

This chain uses TRBV5-1 with TRBJ2-7; TRBD1 agrees at 8 bases. The germline CDR1 and CDR2 sequences are SGHRS and YFSETQ. V lost 6 bases and J lost 1; bases outside the gene matches: 6. CDR3 length: 14 residues. CDR3 nucleotides: TGCGCCAGCAACATCGGGACAGGATCCTACGAGCAGTACTTC. Residues: CASNIGTGSYEQYF. The complete variable domain, with remaining parts taken from reference TRBV5-1 and TRBJ2-7, reads KAGVTQTPRYLIKTRGQQVTLSCSPISGHRSVSWYQQTPGQGLQFLFEYFSETQRNKGNFPGRFSGRQFSNSRSEMNVSTLELGDSALYLCASNIGTGSYEQYFGPGTRLTVT.

This clone was picked up a small number of times. This chain joins TRBV7-9 and TRBJ1-1; no firm D call. Trimming pared 7 bases from V and 5 bases from J, leaving 8 bases between. The length of the CDR3 is 11 residues. Germline V CDR1 and CDR2: SEHNR, FQNEAQ (reference sequence). The CDR3 DNA is TGTGCCAGCACCCAGGATACTGAAGCTTTCTTT. Translation: CASTQDTEAFF. Full variable domain (rest looked up from reference TRBV7-9 and TRBJ1-1): DTGVSQNPRHKITKRGQNVTFRCDPISEHNRLYWYRQTLGQGPEFLTYFQNEAQLEKSRLLSDRFSAERPKGSFSTLEIQRTEQGDSAMYLCASTQDTEAFFGQGTRLTVV.

This clone has more than one count but fewer than ten. The V call is TRBV6-9, the J call TRBJ1-6; D is unclear. V lost 11 bases, J lost 0 bases, and 14 bases lay in between. CDR3 length: 15 amino acids. Germline V CDR1 and CDR2: MNHGY, SVAAGI. DNA for the CDR3: TGTGCCGGCCAGACTAAGGCCTCCTATAATTCACCCCTCCACTTT. Protein: CAGQTKASYNSPLHF.

In DNA form, the CDR3 reads TGCGCCAGCAGCCAAGAGTACCCGGTCAGGGACAGGGACGAGCAGTACTTC. Residues: CASSQEYPVRDRDEQYF. The genes are TRBV4-1 and TRBJ2-7; the match to TRBD1 covers 9 bases. V dropped 0 bases and J dropped 5; count of bases not matched to a gene: 11. Germline V CDR1 and CDR2: MGHRA, YSYEKL. This CDR3 has 17 residues.

The rearrangement uses TRBV7-3 and TRBJ2-3; TRBD2 aligns across 9 bases. V trimming: 8 bases; J trimming: 0 bases; junction bases outside the gene matches: 6. The CDR3 spans 15 residues. CDR1 and CDR2 (germline): SGHTA, FQGTGA. The CDR3 loop is CASAGTSRSTDTQYF. The DNA for the CDR3 is TGTGCCAGCGCCGGGACTAGCAGAAGCACAGATACGCAGTATTTT.

This clone was counted only a few times. The chain uses TRBV18 and TRBJ1-4; 9 bases line up with TRBD1. Unmatched junction bases numbered 4, after V lost 3 bases and J lost 8 bases. This CDR3 comprises 14 residues. CDR1 and CDR2 (germline): KGHSH, LQKENI. Written as DNA, the CDR3 is TGTGCCAGCTCACCCCAGGGGACAGGGGAAAAACTGTTTTTT. Its protein product is CASSPQGTGEKLFF.

The rearrangement links TRBV24-1 to TRBJ2-7; D perhaps matches TRBD1 (6 bases). CDR1 and CDR2 from the germline V gene are KGHDR and SFDVKD. Trimming removed 0 bases from V and 0 bases from J, with 23 bases in between. The length of the CDR3 is 20 residues. CDR3 coding DNA: TGTGCCACCAGTGATTTGGTTTTGCTGCTACAGGGCCCGAGCTCCTACGAGCAGTACTTC. Amino acids: CATSDLVLLLQGPSSYEQYF.

This chain uses TRBV5-1 with TRBJ2-1, with TRBD1 matching over 7 bases. This CDR3 has 14 amino acids. Germline V lookup: CDR1 SGHRS, CDR2 YFSETQ. V lost 4 bases and J lost 5; bases outside the gene matches: 6. The CDR3 coding sequence is TGCGCCAGCAGCGCCGGGACAGACCACAATGAGCAGTTCTTC. Its translation is CASSAGTDHNEQFF.

J is TRBJ1-1 and V is TRBV5-4, with D possibly matching TRBD1 (6 bases). The V end was cut by 3 bases, the J end by 3 bases, with 9 bases between. CDR3 length equals 13 residues. Germline CDR1 SGHNT, CDR2 YYREEE (reference sequence). The CDR3 loop reads CASSWGRDTEAFF. The CDR3, as DNA: TGTGCCAGCAGCTGGGGGCGGGACACTGAAGCTTTCTTT.

Ten or more counts support this clone. The same CDR3 also results from other DNA sequences found in this sample. The CDR3 DNA sequence: TGTGCCAGTAGGCCGGACAGGAGCTCCTACAATGAGCAGTTCTTC. It is translated as CASRPDRSSYNEQFF. The chain uses TRBV19 and TRBJ2-1, with 7 nucleotides matching TRBD1. CDR3 size: 15 residues. Germline CDR1 reads LNHDA; CDR2 reads SQIVND (reference sequence). The V and J ends lost 6 bases and 0 bases, in that order; junction bases with no gene match: 5.

The J gene is TRBJ2-3, the V gene TRBV7-3, with unresolved D. From germline, CDR1 is SGHTA and CDR2 FQGTGA. This CDR3 comprises 13 residues. Deletions cut 4 bases from V and 2 bases from J, with 7 bases between. DNA for the CDR3: TGTGCCAGCAGCTCCACCTACACAGATACGCAGTATTTT. It specifies CASSSTYTDTQYF. Together with reference TRBV7-3 and TRBJ2-3, the CDR3 gives the full variable domain: GAGVSQTPSNKVTEKGKYVELRCDPISGHTALYWYRQSLGQGPEFLIYFQGTGAADDSGLPNDRFFAVRPEGSVSTLKIQRTERGDSAVYLCASSSTYTDTQYFGPGTRLTVL.

The chain joins TRBV29-1 to TRBJ2-5, with 9 nucleotides matching TRBD1. J was trimmed by 5 bases and V by 0 bases; bases with no gene match: 7. The CDR3 has 15 residues. The V gene's germline CDR1 is SQVTM and CDR2 ANQGSEA. The CDR3 DNA follows: TGCAGCGTTGAAGACTTCTTGGACAGGGGTGAGACCCAGTACTTC. This sequence encodes CSVEDFLDRGETQYF. The full variable domain, rest sourced from reference TRBV29-1 and TRBJ2-5, is SAVISQKPSRDICQRGTSLTIQCQVDSQVTMMFWYRQQPGQSLTLIATANQGSEATYESGFVIDKFPISRPNLTFSTLTVSNMSPEDSSIYLCSVEDFLDRGETQYFGPGTRLLVL.

In its sample, this clone was seen a few times. This chain links TRBV24-1 with TRBJ2-1; possibly TRBD1 for D (5 bases). Germline V gives CDR1 KGHDR, CDR2 SFDVKD. Deletions cut 2 bases from V and 12 bases from J, with 10 bases between. The CDR3 extends over 12 amino acids. Here the CDR3 reads CATSDYGQGQFF. In nucleotides, the CDR3 is TGTGCCACCAGTGATTACGGGCAGGGGCAGTTCTTC.

This chain uses TRBV28 with TRBJ1-2, with 7 bases aligning to TRBD1. J was trimmed by 0 bases and V by 1 base; bases with no gene match: 11. CDR3 length: 18 residues. Germline CDR1 reads MDHEN; CDR2 reads SYDVKM. The CDR3 loop reads CASSLLLRGEGANYGYTF. CDR3 DNA: TGTGCCAGCAGTTTATTGCTCAGGGGGGAAGGGGCTAACTATGGCTACACCTTC.